These 24 T cell receptor beta chains share one sample of origin, sequenced in a study of memory CD8 T cells in hepatitis C reinfection. The table came from immunoSEQ multiplex PCR; TCRdb's copy has only in-frame clones and leaves some out. Among 45,000 to 65,000 clones listed, over 85% were seen once. Time point given: pre-reinfection, 55 to 20 weeks before reinfection detection. Sorted cells were sequenced directly ex vivo without any in vitro expansion. Sequenced: naive CD8+ T cells sorted from blood. The receptor source for this set is a man aged 18 to 30 with hepatitis C virus infection.

The V and J genes are TRBV5-1 and TRBJ1-4; D is undetermined. CDR3 size: 16 residues. V was shortened by 5 bases and J by 8 bases, with 22 bases between the two germline ends. Germline CDR1 SGHRS, CDR2 YFSETQ. Here the CDR3 DNA reads TGCGCCAGCAGGCCCCCCACCTCAGGCTATGGAGAAAAACTGTTTTTT. As protein: CASRPPTSGYGEKLFF.

The chain recombines TRBV7-8 with TRBJ1-3, with TRBD1 identical over 10 bases. CDR1 is SGHVS, CDR2 FQNEAQ, per germline. This CDR3 region has 16 residues. V lost 1 base, J lost 2 bases, and 2 bases stayed unmatched. DNA for the CDR3: TGTGCCAGCAGCTTAGGTGGGACAGGGGCTGGAAACACCATATATTTT. Its translation: CASSLGGTGAGNTIYF. Full variable domain (remainder filled in from reference TRBV7-8 and TRBJ1-3): GAGVSQSPRYKVAKRGQDVALRCDPISGHVSLFWYQQALGQGPEFLTYFQNEAQLDKSGLPSDRFFAERPEGSVSTLKIQRTQQEDSAVYLCASSLGGTGAGNTIYFGEGSWLTVV.

This chain connects TRBV12-5 to TRBJ2-1; 13 bases agree with TRBD2. V lost 6 bases to trimming and J lost 8 bases; unmatched junction nucleotides: 10. The CDR3 is 16 residues long. Germline V gene lookup returns CDR1 LGHNT and CDR2 FRNRAP. This CDR3 reads CASGTGTSGAGDEQFF. The CDR3 nucleotides are TGTGCTAGTGGCACCGGGACTAGCGGGGCCGGGGATGAGCAGTTCTTC.

This sequence joins TRBV5-8 and TRBJ2-1; 12 bases align to TRBD2. With V trimmed by 0 bases and J by 8 bases, 3 bases remained unmatched. CDR3 length: 15 residues. CDR1 SGHTS and CDR2 YDEGEE come from the germline V gene. The CDR3 coding sequence is TGTGCCAGCAGCTTGGGGGCTAGCGGGAGGGATGAGCAGTTCTTC. It codes for CASSLGASGRDEQFF. The complete variable domain, with remaining parts taken from reference TRBV5-8 and TRBJ2-1, reads EAGVTQSPTHLIKTRGQQATLRCSPISGHTSVYWYQQALGLGLQFLLWYDEGEERNRGNFPPRFSGRQFPNYSSELNVNALELEDSALYLCASSLGASGRDEQFFGPGTRLTVL.

The J gene is TRBJ1-1, the V gene TRBV29-1; no clear D. With 5 bases removed from V and 1 base from J, the gap between germline ends came to 8 bases. This CDR3 comprises 12 residues. Germline V CDR1 and CDR2: SQVTM, ANQGSEA. CDR3 sequence reads: CSVQVQNTEAFF. CDR3 bases: TGCAGCGTTCAAGTCCAGAACACTGAAGCTTTCTTT.

This clone appeared a few times. The chain joins TRBV19 to TRBJ2-1; D perhaps matches TRBD2 (5 bases). Germline V gene sequence: CDR1 LNHDA, CDR2 SQIVND (reference sequence). CDR3 length equals 13 residues. Trimming removed 2 bases from V and 7 bases from J, with 9 bases in between. The CDR3, as DNA: TGTGCCAGTAGTATATTCGGGGAGAATGAGCAGTTCTTC. Its protein product is CASSIFGENEQFF.

The chain has TRBV7-2 and TRBJ2-5; 8 nucleotides align to TRBD2. Germline V gene sequence: CDR1 SGHTA, CDR2 FQGNSA. V was pared by 4 bases and J by 5 bases, with 12 bases of the junction left unmatched. The CDR3 extends over 16 amino acids. Here the CDR3 DNA reads TGTGCCAGCAGCTCAGGGGCGGGGGGAGGTGGGGAGACCCAGTACTTC. Amino acid sequence: CASSSGAGGGGETQYF.

This clone has more than one count but fewer than ten. The chain combines TRBV2 with TRBJ2-7; TRBD1 matches at 8 bases. CDR3 length: 14 residues. Germline assignment: CDR1 SNHLY and CDR2 FYNNEI. With 4 bases clipped from V and 0 bases from J, the junction kept 2 bases outside the gene matches. The CDR3 is CASSGQGSSYEQYV. The CDR3 DNA sequence: TGTGCCAGCAGTGGACAGGGGAGCTCCTACGAGCAGTACGTC.

The chain has TRBV5-1 and TRBJ2-5; D uncertain. CDR3 length: 15 amino acids. In germline, CDR1 is SGHRS, CDR2 YFSETQ. The V gene lost 1 base and the J gene lost 0 bases, with 10 bases spanning the gap. CDR3 sequence (DNA): TGCGCCAGCAGCTTGTATCCCGGAGACCAAGAGACCCAGTACTTC. This gives the protein CASSLYPGDQETQYF.

The chain combines TRBV21-1 with TRBJ2-3; the DNA was not compared with TRBD2, the D call given in the table. TRBV21-1 is described as a pseudogene. The CDR3 has 18 residues. The CDR3 reads CASSNRLPLAAPSNTQYF. The CDR3 DNA sequence: TGTGCCAGCAGCAACCGTTTACCACTAGCGGCACCTTCTAATACGCAGTATTTT.

The chain has TRBV4-1 and TRBJ2-7; 9 bases fit TRBD2. This CDR3 region has 17 residues. Germline-derived CDR1 and CDR2 are MGHRA and YSYEKL. V shed 0 bases, J shed 3 bases, and the junction held 9 bases outside the gene matches. This chain's CDR3 is CASSQDSVVAGVYEQYF. In DNA form, the CDR3 reads TGCGCCAGCAGCCAAGATTCTGTAGTAGCGGGGGTCTACGAGCAGTACTTC.

The chain uses TRBV29-1 and TRBJ2-1, with 8 bases aligning to TRBD1. V lost 4 bases to trimming and J lost 7 bases; unmatched junction nucleotides: 6. The CDR3 has 13 amino acids. The V gene's germline CDR1 is SQVTM and CDR2 ANQGSEA. The CDR3 loop reads CSVVDRELNEQFF. Here the CDR3 DNA reads TGCAGCGTTGTGGACAGGGAATTGAATGAGCAGTTCTTC.

CDR3 residues: CASSTQGATGNTIYF. CDR3 coding DNA: TGTGCCAGCAGTACTCAGGGGGCGACTGGAAACACCATATATTTT. The chain joins TRBV28 to TRBJ1-3; 8 bases match TRBD1. The CDR3 spans 15 residues. V shed 5 bases and J 2 bases; nucleotides not matched to a gene: 5. Germline CDR1 is MDHEN and CDR2 is SYDVKM.

Here the CDR3 DNA reads TGTGCCAGCTGCCCGGTCAGGGGATTCAATCAGCCCCAGCATTTT. This translates into CASCPVRGFNQPQHF. This chain joins TRBV19 and TRBJ1-5; D might be TRBD1 (6 bases). Germline V gives CDR1 LNHDA, CDR2 SQIVND (reference sequence). The V end was cut by 9 bases, the J end by 3 bases, with 18 bases between. CDR3 length: 15 residues.

The chain employs TRBV6-5 and TRBJ2-1, with D hard to call. Germline CDR1 MNHEY, CDR2 SVGAGI. V was pared by 5 bases and J by 6 bases, with 14 bases between. The CDR3 contains 14 residues. The CDR3 loop reads CASSHTFDTNEQFF. In DNA, the CDR3 is TGTGCCAGCAGTCATACATTCGACACCAATGAGCAGTTCTTC.

V usage is TRBV7-9 and J usage is TRBJ2-1; D remains unclear. Trimming pared 1 base from V and 9 bases from J, leaving 10 bases between. Germline lookup yields CDR1 SEHNR and CDR2 FQNEAQ (reference sequence). This CDR3 contains 13 residues. CDR3 DNA sequence: TGTGCCAGCAGCTTAGGCTTGCGGAGTGAGCAGTTCTTC. This translates into CASSLGLRSEQFF. The full variable domain, in which reference TRBV7-9 and TRBJ2-1 provide the parts outside the CDR3, is DTGVSQNPRHKITKRGQNVTFRCDPISEHNRLYWYRQTLGQGPEFLTYFQNEAQLEKSRLLSDRFSAERPKGSFSTLEIQRTEQGDSAMYLCASSLGLRSEQFFGPGTRLTVL.

V usage is TRBV30 and J usage is TRBJ2-1; D not certain. CDR3 length: 14 residues. The V and J ends lost 3 bases and 3 bases respectively, with 12 bases between them. CDR1 GTSNPN and CDR2 SVGIG come from the germline V gene (reference sequence). CDR3 in DNA: TGTGCCTGGAGCTGGGCTGACCTCTACAATGAGCAGTTCTTC. Its protein is CAWSWADLYNEQFF.

The chain joins TRBV27 to TRBJ2-1, with no clear D. Germline lookup yields CDR1 MNHEY and CDR2 SMNVEV (reference sequence). V gave up 4 bases and J gave up 0 bases, with 13 bases separating them. The CDR3 contains 16 residues. In nucleotides, the CDR3 is TGTGCCAGCAGTTCCCGCGGCTTGAGCTCCTACAATGAGCAGTTCTTC. It translates to CASSSRGLSSYNEQFF.

V gene TRBV6-4 combines with J gene TRBJ2-7; 11 bases match TRBD2. This CDR3 has 14 amino acids. V shed 3 bases, J shed 5 bases, and the junction held 3 bases outside the gene matches. Germline-derived CDR1 and CDR2 are MRHNA and SNTAGT. Here the CDR3 DNA reads TGTGCCAGCAGTGAAATAGCGGGAGGGCACGAGCAGTACTTC. Translated: CASSEIAGGHEQYF.

This chain uses TRBV11-2 with TRBJ2-1; 8 nucleotides align to TRBD2. Losses at the gene ends were 2 bases for V and 5 bases for J; bases not matched to a gene: 2. The length of the CDR3 is 14 residues. Germline V CDR1 and CDR2: SGHAT, FQNNGV. The CDR3: CASSLLAGNNEQFF. In nucleotides, the CDR3 is TGTGCCAGCAGCTTACTAGCGGGCAACAATGAGCAGTTCTTC.

The gene calls are TRBV11-2 and TRBJ2-1, with no clear D. V lost 3 bases and J 3 bases, leaving 9 bases between the germline ends. The CDR3 sequence is 14 residues long. Per the germline V gene, CDR1 is SGHAT and CDR2 is FQNNGV. As DNA, the CDR3 is TGTGCCAGCAGCTTGTCTAGTGGCTACAATGAGCAGTTCTTC. The encoded protein is CASSLSSGYNEQFF. The full variable domain, completed using reference TRBV11-2 and TRBJ2-1, is EAGVAQSPRYKIIEKRQSVAFWCNPISGHATLYWYQQILGQGPKLLIQFQNNGVVDDSQLPKDRFSAERLKGVDSTLKIQPAKLEDSAVYLCASSLSSGYNEQFFGPGTRLTVL.

The CDR3 loop is CASCPSGTSDEQFF. CDR3 in DNA: TGTGCCAGCTGCCCATCCGGGACTAGCGATGAGCAGTTCTTC. The chain employs TRBV6-5 and TRBJ2-1, with 10 positions matching TRBD2. The trim removed 8 bases at V and 8 bases at J, leaving 9 bases unmatched. Germline CDR1 and CDR2: MNHEY and SVGAGI. The CDR3 is 14 residues long.

The chain is built from TRBV28 and TRBJ2-7; D remains ambiguous. V lost 5 bases and J 6 bases, leaving 11 bases between the germline ends. The CDR3 has 12 amino acids. CDR1 and CDR2 (germline): MDHEN, SYDVKM. CDR3 in DNA: TGTGCCAGCAGTCTCCTAGGCGGCGAGCAGTACTTC. This codes for CASSLLGGEQYF. The variable domain in full, completed from reference TRBV28 and TRBJ2-7, reads DVKVTQSSRYLVKRTGEKVFLECVQDMDHENMFWYRQDPGLGLRLIYFSYDVKMKEKGDIPEGYSVSREKKERFSLILESASTNQTSMYLCASSLLGGEQYFGPGTRLTVT.

V gene TRBV11-2 combines with J gene TRBJ2-3; D may be TRBD1 (5 bases). CDR1 and CDR2 from the germline V gene are SGHAT and FQNNGV. V lost 6 bases to trimming and J lost 0 bases, with 10 bases between them. This CDR3 comprises 14 residues. The CDR3 protein is CASRYRGSTDTQYF. The CDR3 nucleotides are TGTGCCAGCAGATATAGGGGTAGCACAGATACGCAGTATTTT.